This record looks at one TCR beta chain sequence and its context. No antigen is known for it. The sample holds no much larger clone one base away, and base qualities are not on file. These data come from a study of CD8+ T cells in alopecia areata (dated by TCRdb to 2017 to 2018). For context, the study as a whole: The treated patients, all with moderate-to-severe alopecia areata, were enrolled in an open-label pilot trial of oral tofacitinib given at 5 to 10 mg twice daily. Tofacitinib was given for 6 to 18 months, followed by 6 months of follow-up off drug to assess delayed response and recurrence. For the treated patients, the SALT score, which quantifies what percentage of scalp surface area is affected, served as the measure of disease severity. To study T cell clonal expansion in alopecia areata, the researchers applied high-throughput TCRbeta sequencing to both the C3H/HeJ mouse model and human patients. On the human side, TCRbeta sequencing was run on scalp tissue and on sorted CD4+ and CD8+ peripheral blood T cells from healthy controls and from alopecia areata patients with either patchy or totalis/universalis disease. Tofacitinib-treated patients had biopsies at baseline and at 4 and 24 weeks of treatment, with a later scalp biopsy in several patients. Scalp clonality was compared among normal scalp (n=4), patchy alopecia areata scalp (n=8), and alopecia totalis/universalis scalp (n=8). The RNA source kit depended on sample type: the PAXgene miRNA kit for fixed scalp, the miRNeasy kit for PBMCs, and the RNeasy kit for mouse skin. TCRbeta CDR3 regions were amplified by immunoSEQ multiplex PCR using 35 Vbeta forward and 13 Jbeta reverse primers. Results the study describes overall, beyond this receptor: Resident alphabeta T cells in normal human skin are also sequenced, complicating scalp TCR repertoire analysis, unlike mouse skin dominated by gammadelta T cells. Lesional scalp, especially in alopecia totalis/universalis, showed higher clonality and more expanded CD8+ clones than normal scalp, suggesting antigenic drive. During tofacitinib treatment, many expanded lesional clones remained in scalp and blood, and this persistence may partly explain relapse after treatment is stopped. Because the treated cohort was small and had only one nonresponder, larger studies are needed to examine links between baseline CD8+ expansion and response. Tofacitinib significantly decreased scalp clonality and the number of expanded CD8+ clones among the top 100 scalp clones. Compared with mice, TCR sequences shared between patients were less clear, possibly partly because of HLA diversity across the patient population.

Libraries were made using the immunoSEQ multiplex PCR assay. For TCR sequencing, RNA was extracted from every sample and reverse transcribed into cDNA to serve as template. SuperScript III was used to make first-strand cDNA, primed with a 2:1 mix of oligo-dT and random hexamers. Amplification bias was assessed with a synthetic immune receptor repertoire, and residual bias was removed computationally. Concerning the study's data processing: Raw reads were preprocessed to remove errors, and CDR3 was defined according to IMGT conventions as the region from the conserved cysteine to phenylalanine. To get clonality, Shannon entropy was normalized by log2 of the number of productive unique TCRs and the result was subtracted from 1. Scalp TCRbeta sequences were cross-referenced with sorted blood CD4 and CD8 repertoires so that the CD4 or CD8 identity of scalp clones could be inferred. Here the immuneACCESS table is served through TCRdb, limited to in-frame sequences with V and J called. Missing clones are a known gap in these copies; in checked studies unresolved V genes cover under half, and the rest lacks a known reason. Clonal size and the V and J genes are those of that table, whereas D and trimming came from the DNA. The sample contains 80,000 to 100,000 clones, about 40% of them found a single time. The ten biggest clones cover roughly 18% of the sample.

Germline trimming amounts to 5 bases on V and 2 bases on J, with 3 as the count of junction bases outside the gene matches. From the germline V gene (reference sequence), CDR1 is SEHNR and CDR2 is FQNEAQ. From the cysteine through the phenylalanine, the CDR3 covers 15 amino acids. Only the CDR3 DNA is retained, 45 bases long and in frame from the first base. What the time point label conveys for this sample: about 5 months on oral tofacitinib. The sample's treatment or condition label, in plain terms: oral pan-JAK inhibitor, 5-10 mg twice daily. From alopecia areata patients, peripheral blood was collected along with lesional scalp punch biopsies. After PBMCs were isolated by density centrifugation and stained for CD3, CD4 and CD8, a FACSAria was used to sort CD4+ and CD8+ T cells.

Sample: CD8+ T cells sorted from blood, taken at week 24, from a patient treated with tofacitinib. This TCR derives from a human donor with alopecia areata. The rearranged chain carries TRBV7-9 and TRBJ2-7; 13 middle bases align to TRBD2. The CDR3 here reads CASSPTSGRAYEQYF. The base sequence is TGTGCCAGCAGCCCCACTAGCGGGAGGGCCTACGAGCAGTACTTC.